This T cell receptor beta chain was sequenced in a study of blood T cell repertoires in COVID-19. Study information: The origin of the acute and convalescent COVID-19 samples was the United States, Italy and Spain.

V was shortened by 6 bases and J by 5 bases, with 16 bases between the two germline ends. There are 14 residues in the CDR3. CDR1 is MNHEY, CDR2 SMNVEV, per germline (reference sequence). Repertoires were generated with immunoSEQ multiplex PCR, while TCRdb's copy carries only in-frame clones and drops some. The sample contains fewer than 90,000 clones, approximately 85% of which appear only once. The sequencing input was peripheral blood. The J gene is TRBJ1-1, the V gene TRBV27; weak D call: TRBD1 (5 bases). This clonotype originated in a man between 65 and 85 years old with acute or convalescent COVID-19. CDR3 residues: CASSPMRGNTEAFF. CDR3 DNA: TGTGCCAGCAGCCCAATGCGGGGGAATACTGAAGCTTTCTTT.